One TCR beta chain is described in this entry. Antigen: not known. This record comes from a study of T cells in Graves' hyperthyroidism and ophthalmopathy. General study findings and limits: Model predictions of ophthalmopathy came a median 6.5 months before onset.

Graves' hyperthyroidism was deemed stable absent ophthalmopathy progression within 18 months. TCR beta CDR3 region amplification was performed from RNA transcripts. First-round RT-PCR targeting the TCR CDR3 was performed with the HTBI primer set. MiXCR, applied by TCRdb to the multiplex PCR reads, yields one record per CDR3 protein. Of about 500,000 distinct CDR3 sequences listed, 16% are singletons. V gave up 3 bases and J gave up 3 bases; unmatched junction bases: 7. CDR3 length: 15 residues. Germline CDR1 MNHEY, CDR2 SVGEGT. The J gene is TRBJ1-2, the V gene TRBV6-2 or TRBV6-3; 7 bases map to TRBD1. The receptor's source is a woman between 18 and 29 years old with Graves' hyperthyroidism. The source material was blood. The CDR3 protein is CASSYRGDRDYGYTF. The DNA of the CDR3 is TGTGCCAGCAGTTATAGAGGAGACAGGGACTATGGCTACACCTTC.